A selection of T cell receptor beta chains follows, all from one sample in a study of monozygotic twins with inflammatory bowel disease. TCRdb re-called the 5' RACE reads and gives one entry per CDR3 protein, without DNA. This sample's clone table lists 400,000 to 500,000 distinct CDR3 sequences. Sequences were obtained from blood. The receptors stem from a human donor with ulcerative colitis or Crohn's disease, or a healthy co-twin of an affected twin (not recorded which). CDR3s include the opening cysteine and the closing phenylalanine or tryptophan.

v_call: TRBV7-2; j_call: TRBJ1-2; cdr3_aa: CASSLYTGSYGYTF
v_call: TRBV20-1; j_call: TRBJ2-1; cdr3_aa: CSAHSRAPEDEQFF
v_call: TRBV20-1; j_call: TRBJ1-1; cdr3_aa: CSARQFPRAFF
v_call: TRBV18; j_call: TRBJ2-2; cdr3_aa: CASSPGLAVTGELFF
v_call: TRBV6-2/TRBV6-3; j_call: TRBJ2-5; cdr3_aa: CASSKDSTKGTQYF
v_call: TRBV7-3; j_call: TRBJ1-1; cdr3_aa: CASSLNEVVTEAFF
v_call: TRBV12-3/TRBV12-4; j_call: TRBJ1-2; cdr3_aa: CASSFDMGVGGYTF
v_call: TRBV3-1; j_call: TRBJ2-7; cdr3_aa: CASSQWDSLNDEQYF
v_call: TRBV5-4; j_call: TRBJ2-2; cdr3_aa: CASSRALERADTGELFF
v_call: TRBV20-1; j_call: TRBJ2-4; cdr3_aa: CSAQWDPRGIQYF
v_call: TRBV5-5; j_call: TRBJ1-1; cdr3_aa: CASSPTPENTEAFF
v_call: TRBV20-1; j_call: TRBJ1-1; cdr3_aa: CSAGGRVGIPEAFF
v_call: TRBV20-1; j_call: TRBJ2-7; cdr3_aa: CSASQGAGEQYF
v_call: TRBV19; j_call: TRBJ2-1; cdr3_aa: CASSIGVGVEQFF
v_call: TRBV6-2/TRBV6-3; j_call: TRBJ2-1; cdr3_aa: CASSSRDRAKNEQFF
v_call: TRBV4-3; j_call: TRBJ2-7; cdr3_aa: CASSQDRLREQYF
v_call: TRBV24-1; j_call: TRBJ2-1; cdr3_aa: CATSDLRPDLSYNEQFF
v_call: TRBV4-2; j_call: TRBJ2-3; cdr3_aa: CASSQDASINTQYF
v_call: TRBV6-1; j_call: TRBJ1-5; cdr3_aa: CASSQDRPTHQPQHF
v_call: TRBV28; j_call: TRBJ2-7; cdr3_aa: CARGRGGELREQYF
v_call: TRBV12-3/TRBV12-4; j_call: TRBJ2-2; cdr3_aa: CASSLRGHRLYTGELFF
v_call: TRBV5-1; j_call: TRBJ2-6; cdr3_aa: CASSLLGSGANVLTF
v_call: TRBV6-1; j_call: TRBJ2-3; cdr3_aa: CASSSTGLNTDTQYF
v_call: TRBV28; j_call: TRBJ2-2; cdr3_aa: CASSLGGIGGELFF
v_call: TRBV7-6; j_call: TRBJ2-5; cdr3_aa: CASSLRRTEETQYF
v_call: TRBV5-1; j_call: TRBJ2-1; cdr3_aa: CASSSQGARNEQFF
v_call: TRBV28; j_call: TRBJ1-1; cdr3_aa: CASRGQGNTEAFF
v_call: TRBV11-1; j_call: TRBJ1-4; cdr3_aa: CASSLILGGRSTNEKLFF
v_call: TRBV29-1; j_call: TRBJ2-3; cdr3_aa: CSVEDRGSGSGADTQYF
v_call: TRBV7-9; j_call: TRBJ2-1; cdr3_aa: CASSSRDNEQFF
v_call: TRBV5-4; j_call: TRBJ1-1; cdr3_aa: CASSLGLGTEAFF
v_call: TRBV7-2; j_call: TRBJ2-3; cdr3_aa: CASSQQGGSTDTQYF
v_call: TRBV20-1; j_call: TRBJ2-3; cdr3_aa: CSASSPLASGTDTQYF
v_call: TRBV5-1; j_call: TRBJ2-2; cdr3_aa: CASTLQGVGGELFF
v_call: TRBV6-5; j_call: TRBJ2-6; cdr3_aa: CASSYSTTGANVLTF
v_call: TRBV7-2; j_call: TRBJ1-5; cdr3_aa: CASSITGTGNQPQHF
v_call: TRBV27; j_call: TRBJ1-2; cdr3_aa: CASSRERQGRNGYTF
v_call: TRBV10-3; j_call: TRBJ2-7; cdr3_aa: CAISESNQYEQYF
v_call: TRBV7-3; j_call: TRBJ2-1; cdr3_aa: CASSSAGGSNEQFF